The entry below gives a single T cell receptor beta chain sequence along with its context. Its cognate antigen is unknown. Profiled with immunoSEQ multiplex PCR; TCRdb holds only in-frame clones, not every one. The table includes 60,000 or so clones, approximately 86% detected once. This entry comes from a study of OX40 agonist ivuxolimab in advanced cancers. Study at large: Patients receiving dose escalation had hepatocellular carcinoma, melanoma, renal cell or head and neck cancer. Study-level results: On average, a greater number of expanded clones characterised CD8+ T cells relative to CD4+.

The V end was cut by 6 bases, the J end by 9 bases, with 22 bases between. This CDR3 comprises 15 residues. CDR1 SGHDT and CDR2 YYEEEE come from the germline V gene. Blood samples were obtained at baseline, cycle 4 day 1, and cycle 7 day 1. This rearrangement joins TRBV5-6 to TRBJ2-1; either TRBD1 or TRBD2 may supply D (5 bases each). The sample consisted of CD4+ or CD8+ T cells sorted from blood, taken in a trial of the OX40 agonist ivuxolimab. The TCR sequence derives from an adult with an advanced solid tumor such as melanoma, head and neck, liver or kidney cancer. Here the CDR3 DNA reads TGTGCCAGCAACTTAATCGGTGGGACGAGCAGTGAGCAGTTCTTC. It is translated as CASNLIGGTSSEQFF.